Included here is one T cell receptor (beta chain) sequence, with context. Its antigen is not known. These data belong to a study of T cells in Graves' hyperthyroidism and ophthalmopathy. Overall study results and limits: Blood also carried most thyroid clonotypes expanded above 0.001.

It was RNA transcripts that yielded the amplified TCR beta CDR3 regions. With the HTBI primer set, the TCR CDR3 went through a first round of RT-PCR. TCRdb redid the calling of the multiplex PCR reads with MiXCR, one entry per CDR3 protein. The sample comprises 610,000 or so distinct CDR3 sequences, approximately 44% of which are singletons, and about 7.8% rests with the top ten. Trimming stripped 8 bases from V and 10 bases from J, with 18 bases between. The CDR3 extends over 11 amino acids. The germline gives CDR1 SQVTM, CDR2 ANQGSEA. Sample: peripheral blood or thyroid tissue (not recorded which). This clonotype was sampled from a woman under 30 with Graves' hyperthyroidism. The chain carries TRBV29-1 and TRBJ2-7, with D perhaps TRBD2 (6 bases). This CDR3 is CSSYPRGSQYF. DNA for the CDR3: TGCAGCAGTTACCCCCGGGGGAGCCAGTACTTC.